The clone carrying this TCR beta chain was observed a handful of times. The antigen remains unidentified. Germline V gene sequence: CDR1 SGHDN, CDR2 FVKESK. Trimming at V came to 4 bases and at J to 2 bases, leaving 4 bases not matched to a gene. This CDR3 comprises 14 residues. The investigators reverse transcribed all of the isolated RNA, so they sequenced expressed TCRB transcripts. It was found that naive, central memory and regulatory T cell samples averaged about 3.5 million reads. TCRdb keeps only in-frame clones here, not all; method: immunoSEQ multiplex PCR. The table lists almost 350,000 clones, 7% to 9% of them singletons. This entry belongs to a study of beta chain features in type 1 diabetes. Notes on the study in general: Sequencing of cDNA might inflate the share of cells that strongly express TCR. Fewer insertions but more deletions were seen at VDJ junctions in type 1 diabetes patients. The study found that naive, central memory and Treg TCRB repertoires appeared more similar in patients than in healthy donors.

Sequenced material: central memory CD4+ T cells from blood. J is TRBJ2-7 and V is TRBV14, with 8 bases identical to TRBD2. The TCR sequence derives from a young woman in good health. The CDR3 sequence: CASSRRGRPYEQYF. The CDR3 bases are TGTGCCAGCAGCCGCCGCGGGAGGCCCTACGAGCAGTACTTC.